This T cell receptor (beta chain) was sequenced for a study of human T cells and chemical hapten exposure. Study at large: DPC at 0.01% went onto the upper back in patch tests, read at 6 days.

The CDR3 loop spans 12 amino acids. V was clipped by 0 bases and J by 5 bases, with 3 bases between them. Germline V lookup: CDR1 ENHRY, CDR2 SYGVKD. Unique molecular identifiers were linked by the library to individual cDNA molecules. Via MiXCR, TCRdb re-called the RACE reads, giving one row per CDR3 protein. In the table there are some 30,000 distinct CDR3 sequences, 5% to 6.5% of which are singletons. Study-wide results and caveats: Expanded TCRs formed significantly more large CDR3 similarity clusters than controls.

This clonotype was counted many times. Its specificity is not known. This sample's time point: patch test 3, about 24 weeks after DPC sensitization. Specified treatment: therapeutic diphenylcyclopropenone sensitization with weekly scalp DPC. Donors, patients with alopecia ranging from 18 to 70 years old and judged suitable for DPC, provided samples. The material sequenced was whole blood, taken in connection with sensitization to the hapten diphenylcyclopropenone (DPC). This clonotype was sampled from a man aged 25-40 years with alopecia areata. Some clones in this sample may be carry-over from other donors' samples. The rearrangement joins TRBV10-3 to TRBJ2-3, with unresolved D. The CDR3 coding sequence is TGTGCCATCAGTGAGTCTGTAGATACGCAGTATTTT. This codes for CAISESVDTQYF.